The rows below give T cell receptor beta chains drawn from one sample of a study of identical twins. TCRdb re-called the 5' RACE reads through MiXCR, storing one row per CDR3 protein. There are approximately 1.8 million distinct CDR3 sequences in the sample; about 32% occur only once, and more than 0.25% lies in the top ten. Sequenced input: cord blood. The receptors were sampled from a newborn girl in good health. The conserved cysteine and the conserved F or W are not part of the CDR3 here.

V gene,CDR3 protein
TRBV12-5,ASGLGLYNEQY
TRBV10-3,AISEVTGWNTEAF
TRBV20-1,SAMPVDYGYT
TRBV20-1,SARRGAGNEQY
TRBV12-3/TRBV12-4,ASSLQWRDEQY
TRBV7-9,ASSLPAGRNEQF
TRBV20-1,SARDAVLVSYNEQF
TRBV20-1,SARKTGTTDTQY
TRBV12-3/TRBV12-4,ASFPPLTSWVTDTQY
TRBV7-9,ASSDPGQGTSIGYT
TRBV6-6,ASSYSEKLF
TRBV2,ASSGGGLAGFTDTQY
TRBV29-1,SLHLRLTDTQY
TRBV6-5,ASSNGQAGGEQF
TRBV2,ASSLLAAENTGELF
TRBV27,ASKAGLEGETQY
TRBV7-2,ASSLSSGTSGTDTRY
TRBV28,ASRAGPPNEKLF
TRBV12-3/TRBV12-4,ASTNGASYNEQF
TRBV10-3,AISGLAGGTGELF
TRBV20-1,SARGGRRNQPQH
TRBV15,ATSRDRGRRNEQF